The 24 T cell receptor beta chains below come from one sample, sequenced in a study of cytomegalovirus exposure and HLA in healthy donors. Amplification used 60 Vbeta primers and 13 Jbeta primers. Profiled with immunoSEQ multiplex PCR; TCRdb holds only in-frame clones, not every one. The table lists about 110,000 clones. The source material was PBMCs. The receptor source for this set is a middle-aged man in good health and CMV-seropositive.

The chain employs TRBV7-8 and TRBJ2-1, with 11 bases fitting TRBD2. Germline V gives CDR1 SGHVS, CDR2 FQNEAQ. This CDR3 spans 20 amino acids. The junction had 14 bases not matched to a gene; V was cut back by 4 bases and J by 0 bases. DNA of the CDR3: TGTGCCAGCAGCTCCCCGGGACTAGCGGCCACCCGGAGCTCCTACAATGAGCAGTTCTTC. It translates to CASSSPGLAATRSSYNEQFF.

On this clone: Other DNA sequences in the sample encode the same CDR3. This chain uses TRBV5-1 with TRBJ1-2, with 7 positions matching TRBD1. The CDR3 spans 14 residues. The V segment lost 4 bases and the J segment 2 bases; nucleotides outside the gene matches: 5. Germline CDR1 SGHRS, CDR2 YFSETQ. This CDR3 reads CASSPRDSNYGYTF. The CDR3 DNA reads TGCGCCAGCAGCCCCCGGGACAGCAACTATGGCTACACCTTC.

The chain joins TRBV4-1 to TRBJ2-1; possible D gene TRBD1, 6 bases. The CDR3 runs 14 residues. Trimming removed 2 bases at V and 2 bases at J, with 7 bases between. Germline lookup yields CDR1 MGHRA and CDR2 YSYEKL. The CDR3 loop reads CASSQRDTYNEQFF. The CDR3 nucleotides read TGCGCCAGCAGCCAAAGGGACACCTACAATGAGCAGTTCTTC.

V and J are TRBV5-1 and TRBJ2-4; TRBD2 matches 11 bases. Unmatched junction bases numbered 15, after V lost 1 base and J lost 3 bases. Germline V lookup: CDR1 SGHRS, CDR2 YFSETQ. This CDR3 region has 20 residues. The CDR3 spells CASSLSNGVLAGGNKNIQYF. The CDR3 coding sequence is TGCGCCAGCAGCTTGTCTAACGGGGTCCTAGCGGGAGGAAACAAAAACATTCAGTACTTC.

The rearrangement joins TRBV9 to TRBJ2-5, with 7 positions matching TRBD2. Germline CDR1 SGDLS, CDR2 YYNGEE. Trimming took 0 bases from V and 5 from J; bases not matched to a gene: 4. The CDR3 is 14 amino acids. In DNA form, the CDR3 reads TGTGCCAGCAGCGTAGGGGGGGGGATTGAGACCCAGTACTTC. Its protein product is CASSVGGGIETQYF. The variable domain in full, completed from reference TRBV9 and TRBJ2-5, reads DSGVTQTPKHLITATGQRVTLRCSPRSGDLSVYWYQQSLDQGLQFLIQYYNGEERAKGNILERFSAQQFPDLHSELNLSSLELGDSALYFCASSVGGGIETQYFGPGTRLLVL.

V and J are TRBV5-4 and TRBJ2-7; D is perhaps TRBD1 (5 bases). The germline gives CDR1 SGHNT, CDR2 YYREEE (reference sequence). Trimming took off 0 bases at V and 3 bases at J, with 16 bases between the two ends. CDR3 length: 16 residues. The CDR3 coding sequence is TGTGCCAGCAGCTTGGAGACAGAACAATCCCGCTACGAGCAGTACTTC. Translating gives CASSLETEQSRYEQYF.

J is TRBJ1-2 and V is TRBV9; 8 bases match TRBD1. V lost 0 bases and J lost 8; bases outside the gene matches: 9. Germline CDR1 reads SGDLS; CDR2 reads YYNGEE. This CDR3 contains 15 residues. The CDR3 DNA sequence: TGTGCCAGCAGCGTAGGAACGACAGGGGCGAGCGGCTACACCTTC. Protein: CASSVGTTGASGYTF.

Of note for this clone: A read error may account for a junction end that differs from germline. CDR3 loop: CASSLGREQYF. The CDR3 DNA reads as TGTGCCAGCAGTTTAGGGCGGGAGCAATACTTC. The chain recombines TRBV28 with TRBJ2-7; 7 nucleotides agree with TRBD2. CDR1 is MDHEN, CDR2 SYDVKM, per germline. The CDR3 has 11 amino acids.

The J gene is TRBJ2-5, the V gene TRBV7-9, with D perhaps TRBD1 (6 bases). The germline gives CDR1 SEHNR, CDR2 FQNEAQ (reference sequence). V was shortened by 5 bases and J by 5 bases, with 18 bases between the two germline ends. The CDR3 is 15 residues long. The CDR3 reads CASSGSGTTGETQYF. CDR3 coding DNA: TGTGCCAGCAGCGGGTCCGGGACAACTGGGGAGACCCAGTACTTC.

This chain joins TRBV4-3 and TRBJ2-7; TRBD1 aligns across 9 bases. CDR1 LGHNA and CDR2 YSLEER come from the germline V gene. This CDR3 is built from 15 residues. With V trimmed by 1 base and J by 7 bases, 8 bases remained unmatched. The CDR3 DNA reads TGCGCCAGCAGCCAAGTCATACAGGGGGCGGGAGAGCAGTACTTC. Residues: CASSQVIQGAGEQYF.

The chain links TRBV19 to TRBJ2-1; possibly TRBD2 for D (6 bases). Germline CDR1 reads LNHDA; CDR2 reads SQIVND (reference sequence). Trimming left V 9 bases short and J 12 bases short, with 15 bases between. The CDR3 runs to 11 residues. The CDR3 region has the DNA TGTGCCAGCCAATCGGTGGGAGGGCAGTTCTTC. It encodes CASQSVGGQFF.

The V and J genes are TRBV27 and TRBJ2-4, with 9 bases that match TRBD2. Trimming removed 3 bases from V and 2 bases from J; junction bases left unmatched: 8. The CDR3 is made up of 17 amino acids. The germline V gene encodes CDR1 MNHEY and CDR2 SMNVEV (reference sequence). CDR3 nucleotides: TGTGCCAGCAGTTTCGGGTTAGCGGGAGTTTCCAAAAACATTCAGTACTTC. Amino acid sequence: CASSFGLAGVSKNIQYF.

The chain links TRBV9 to TRBJ2-1; D is ambiguous. CDR1 and CDR2 (germline): SGDLS, YYNGEE. This CDR3 has 16 residues. Trimming removed 0 bases at V and 3 bases at J, with 13 bases between. The CDR3 spells CASSVDGGAIYNEQFF. The CDR3, as DNA: TGTGCCAGCAGCGTAGACGGCGGTGCTATCTACAATGAGCAGTTCTTC. Complete variable domain (other parts from reference TRBV9 and TRBJ2-1): DSGVTQTPKHLITATGQRVTLRCSPRSGDLSVYWYQQSLDQGLQFLIQYYNGEERAKGNILERFSAQQFPDLHSELNLSSLELGDSALYFCASSVDGGAIYNEQFFGPGTRLTVL.

The chain is built from TRBV6-1 and TRBJ1-5; no definite D call. Trimming left V 7 bases short and J 5 bases short, with 12 bases between. Germline CDR1 is MNHNS and CDR2 is SASEGT. The CDR3 extends over 13 amino acids. CDR3 loop: CASIQGLDQPQHF. In DNA, the CDR3 is TGTGCCAGCATTCAAGGACTTGATCAGCCCCAGCATTTT.

The rearrangement links TRBV18 to TRBJ2-2, with a possible D match to TRBD1 (6 bases). The CDR3 length is 14 residues. V was pared by 7 bases and J by 4 bases, with 13 bases between. Germline V gene data show CDR1 as KGHSH and CDR2 as LQKENI. Here the CDR3 DNA reads TGTGCCAGCTGTGAAGGACAGTCCACCGGGGAGCTGTTTTTT. Translation gives CASCEGQSTGELFF.

The CDR3 reads CASSQDPREGHPQFF. The CDR3 DNA reads TGTGCCAGCAGCCAAGATCCACGGGAGGGCCATCCGCAGTTCTTC. The rearrangement links TRBV4-2 to TRBJ2-1; the match to TRBD2 covers 8 bases. The length of the CDR3 is 15 residues. Germline V gives CDR1 LGHNA, CDR2 YNFKEQ. V lost 0 bases to trimming and J lost 12 bases; unmatched junction nucleotides: 10.

This chain links TRBV30 with TRBJ2-5, with D uncertain. TRBJ2-7 matches the DNA end more closely, so the J call is doubtful. This CDR3 spans 12 amino acids. Germline V gene lookup returns CDR1 GTSNPN and CDR2 SVGIG (reference sequence). Here the CDR3 reads CAWIKDFHEQYF. The DNA of the CDR3 is TGTGCCTGGATTAAAGATTTCCACGAGCAGTACTTC.

The chain carries TRBV11-3 and TRBJ2-3, with 10 bases lining up with TRBD1. The CDR3 covers 16 residues. J was trimmed by 5 bases and V by 5 bases; bases with no gene match: 10. From germline, CDR1 is SGHNT and CDR2 YENEEA. In nucleotides, the CDR3 is TGTGCCAGCAGCGAACCGCGGACAGGGGGAGTAGATACGCAGTATTTT. It specifies CASSEPRTGGVDTQYF.

The chain is built from TRBV7-9 and TRBJ1-1, with a possible D match to TRBD1 (5 bases). This CDR3 comprises 14 residues. Germline CDR1 reads SEHNR; CDR2 reads FQNEAQ (reference sequence). Trimming shortened V by 6 bases and J by 1 base, and 12 bases separated the two germline ends. Written as DNA, the CDR3 is TGTGCCAGCAGGTTGGGGCAGGGGAACACTGAAGCTTTCTTT. Translated: CASRLGQGNTEAFF. The whole variable domain, filled in from reference TRBV7-9 and TRBJ1-1, reads DTGVSQNPRHKITKRGQNVTFRCDPISEHNRLYWYRQTLGQGPEFLTYFQNEAQLEKSRLLSDRFSAERPKGSFSTLEIQRTEQGDSAMYLCASRLGQGNTEAFFGQGTRLTVV.

The J gene is TRBJ2-3, the V gene TRBV5-6; 11 bases align to TRBD2. The CDR3 has 17 amino acids. Germline V gives CDR1 SGHDT, CDR2 YYEEEE. V lost 0 bases to trimming and J lost 2 bases; unmatched junction nucleotides: 5. The CDR3 spells CASSLDYSGRATDTQYF. In nucleotides, the CDR3 is TGTGCCAGCAGCTTGGATTATAGCGGGAGGGCCACAGATACGCAGTATTTT.

The chain is built from TRBV7-3 and TRBJ2-2; no clear D gene. Trimming removed 0 bases from V and 4 bases from J, with 12 bases in between. This CDR3 spans 16 amino acids. Per the germline V gene, CDR1 is SGHTA and CDR2 is FQGTGA. The CDR3 reads CASSLTPSPGTGELFF. As DNA, the CDR3 is TGTGCCAGCAGCTTAACGCCCTCCCCGGGCACCGGGGAGCTGTTTTTT.

The J gene is TRBJ2-1, the V gene TRBV7-7; 10 bases are a match to TRBD1. The V gene end was trimmed by 4 bases and the J gene end by 9 bases; junction bases not matched to a gene: 9. CDR3 length equals 15 residues. The germline V gene has CDR1 SSHAT and CDR2 FNYEAQ (reference sequence). CDR3 protein: CASSSMTGGKGEQFF. The CDR3 DNA follows: TGTGCCAGCAGCTCAATGACAGGGGGCAAGGGTGAGCAGTTCTTC.

The CDR3 protein is CASSLEGPRGTQYF. In DNA form, the CDR3 reads TGTGCCAGCAGCTTAGAGGGCCCCAGAGGTACGCAGTATTTT. The chain is built from TRBV5-4 and TRBJ2-3; TRBD2 is a possible D gene (5 bases). The germline V gene has CDR1 SGHNT and CDR2 YYREEE (reference sequence). V was shortened by 2 bases and J by 8 bases, with 15 bases between the two germline ends. The CDR3 runs 14 residues.

Comment on this clone: No conserved phenylalanine or tryptophan ends this CDR3, so it is likely a read error. The J gene is TRBJ2-4, the V gene TRBV7-8; possibly TRBD2 for D (5 bases). Germline-derived CDR1 and CDR2 are SGHVS and FQNEAQ. Trimming took off 1 base at V and 8 bases at J, with 6 bases between the two ends. This CDR3 contains 12 residues. For the CDR3, the DNA is TGTGCCAGCAGCTTAGACGGGGACATTCAGTACCTC. Amino acid sequence: CASSLDGDIQYL.